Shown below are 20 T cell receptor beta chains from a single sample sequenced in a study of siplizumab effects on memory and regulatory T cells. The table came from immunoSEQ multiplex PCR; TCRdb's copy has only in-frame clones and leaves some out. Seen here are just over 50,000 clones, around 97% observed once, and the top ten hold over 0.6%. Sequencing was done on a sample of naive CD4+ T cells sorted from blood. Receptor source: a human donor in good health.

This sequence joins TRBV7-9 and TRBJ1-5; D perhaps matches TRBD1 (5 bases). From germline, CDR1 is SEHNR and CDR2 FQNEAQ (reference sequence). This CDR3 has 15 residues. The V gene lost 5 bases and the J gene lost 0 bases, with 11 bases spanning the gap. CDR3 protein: CASSRDGNSNQPQHF. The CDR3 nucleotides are TGTGCCAGCAGCCGGGACGGCAATAGCAATCAGCCCCAGCATTTT.

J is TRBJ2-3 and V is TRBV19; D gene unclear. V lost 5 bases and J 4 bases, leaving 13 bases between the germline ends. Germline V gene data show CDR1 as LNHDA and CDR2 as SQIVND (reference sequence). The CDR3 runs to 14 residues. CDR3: CASSASGRSDTQYF. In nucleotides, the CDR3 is TGTGCCAGTAGTGCCTCGGGCCGGTCAGATACGCAGTATTTT.

CDR3 protein: CASRRGSTDTQYF. The CDR3 nucleotides are TGTGCCAGCCGCCGGGGTAGCACAGATACGCAGTATTTT. The gene calls are TRBV7-2 and TRBJ2-3; D perhaps matches TRBD2 (5 bases). The CDR3 has 13 amino acids. CDR1 SGHTA and CDR2 FQGNSA come from the germline V gene. V lost 8 bases and J 0 bases, leaving 9 bases between the germline ends.

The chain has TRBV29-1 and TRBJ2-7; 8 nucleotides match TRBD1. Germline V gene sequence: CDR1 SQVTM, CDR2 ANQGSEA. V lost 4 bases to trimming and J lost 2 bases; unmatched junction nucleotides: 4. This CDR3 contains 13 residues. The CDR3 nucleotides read TGCAGCGTTGGGGCAGGGGGCCCCTACGAGCAGTACTTC. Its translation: CSVGAGGPYEQYF.

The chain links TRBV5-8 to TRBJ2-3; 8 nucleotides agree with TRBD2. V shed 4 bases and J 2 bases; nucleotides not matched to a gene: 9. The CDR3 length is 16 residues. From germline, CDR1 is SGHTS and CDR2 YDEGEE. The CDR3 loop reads CASSPRTSSHTDTQYF. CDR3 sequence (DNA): TGTGCCAGCAGCCCACGGACTAGCTCACACACAGATACGCAGTATTTT.

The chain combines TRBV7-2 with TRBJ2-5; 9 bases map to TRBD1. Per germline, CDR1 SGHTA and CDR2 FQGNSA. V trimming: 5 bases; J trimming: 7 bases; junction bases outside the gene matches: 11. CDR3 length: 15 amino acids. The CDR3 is CASSASGTGFSTQYF. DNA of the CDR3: TGTGCCAGCAGCGCATCCGGGACAGGGTTTTCGACCCAGTACTTC. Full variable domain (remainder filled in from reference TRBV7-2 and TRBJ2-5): GAGVSQSPSNKVTEKGKDVELRCDPISGHTALYWYRQSLGQGLEFLIYFQGNSAPDKSGLPSDRFSAERTGGSVSTLTIQRTQQEDSAVYLCASSASGTGFSTQYFGPGTRLLVL.

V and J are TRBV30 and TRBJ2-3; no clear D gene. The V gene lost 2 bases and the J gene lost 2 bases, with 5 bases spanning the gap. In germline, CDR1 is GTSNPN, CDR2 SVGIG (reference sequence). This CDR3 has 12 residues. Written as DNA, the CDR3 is TGTGCCTGGAGTAGGGACACAGATACGCAGTATTTT. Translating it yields CAWSRDTDTQYF.

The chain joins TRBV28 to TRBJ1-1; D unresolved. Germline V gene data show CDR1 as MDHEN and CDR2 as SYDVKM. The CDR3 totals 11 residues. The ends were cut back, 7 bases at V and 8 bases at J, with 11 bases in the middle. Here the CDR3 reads CASTLYREAFF. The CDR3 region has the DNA TGTGCCAGCACCCTTTACCGGGAAGCTTTCTTT.

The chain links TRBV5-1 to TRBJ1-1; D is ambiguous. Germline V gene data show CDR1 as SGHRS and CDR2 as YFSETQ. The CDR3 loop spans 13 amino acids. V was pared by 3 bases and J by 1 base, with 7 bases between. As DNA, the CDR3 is TGCGCCAGCAGCTGGACCCGGAACACTGAAGCTTTCTTT. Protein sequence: CASSWTRNTEAFF.

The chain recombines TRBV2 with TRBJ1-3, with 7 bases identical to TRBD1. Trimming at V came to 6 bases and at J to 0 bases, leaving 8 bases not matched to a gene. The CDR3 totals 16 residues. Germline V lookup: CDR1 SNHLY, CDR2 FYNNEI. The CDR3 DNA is TGTGCCAGCAGCGCAAGACAGGGCACCTCTGGAAACACCATATATTTT. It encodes CASSARQGTSGNTIYF.

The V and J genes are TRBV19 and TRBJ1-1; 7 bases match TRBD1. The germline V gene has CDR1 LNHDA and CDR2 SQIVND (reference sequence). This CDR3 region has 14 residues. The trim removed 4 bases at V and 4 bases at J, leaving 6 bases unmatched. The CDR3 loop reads CASSTSRGGTEAFF. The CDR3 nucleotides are TGTGCCAGTAGTACAAGCAGGGGGGGCACTGAAGCTTTCTTT.

CDR3 coding DNA: TGTGCCAGCAGTTACCACAGGGGGAGGACTAACTATGGCTACACCTTC. Its protein is CASSYHRGRTNYGYTF. The chain links TRBV6-5 to TRBJ1-2, with 8 nucleotides matching TRBD1. Per germline, CDR1 MNHEY and CDR2 SVGAGI. CDR3 length equals 16 residues. With 2 bases clipped from V and 0 bases from J, the junction kept 5 bases outside the gene matches.

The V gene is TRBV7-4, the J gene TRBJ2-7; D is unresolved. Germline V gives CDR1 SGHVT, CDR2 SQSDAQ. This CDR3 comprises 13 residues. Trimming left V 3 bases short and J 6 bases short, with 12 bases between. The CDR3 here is CASSFVFRVEQYF. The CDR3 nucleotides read TGTGCCAGCAGCTTCGTTTTTAGGGTCGAGCAGTACTTC.

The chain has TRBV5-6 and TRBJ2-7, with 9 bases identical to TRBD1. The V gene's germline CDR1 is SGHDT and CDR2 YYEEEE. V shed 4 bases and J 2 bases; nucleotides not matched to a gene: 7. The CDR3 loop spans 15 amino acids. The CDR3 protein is CASSLRDRAPYEQYF. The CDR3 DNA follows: TGTGCCAGCAGCCTCCGGGACAGGGCCCCCTACGAGCAGTACTTC. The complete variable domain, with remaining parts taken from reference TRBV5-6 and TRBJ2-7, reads DAGVTQSPTHLIKTRGQQVTLRCSPKSGHDTVSWYQQALGQGPQFIFQYYEEEERQRGNFPDRFSGHQFPNYSSELNVNALLLGDSALYLCASSLRDRAPYEQYFGPGTRLTVT.

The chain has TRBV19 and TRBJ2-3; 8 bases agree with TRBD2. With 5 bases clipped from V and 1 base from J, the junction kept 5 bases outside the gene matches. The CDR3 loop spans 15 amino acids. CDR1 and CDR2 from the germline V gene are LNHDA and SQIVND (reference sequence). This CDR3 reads CASSATSGRTDTQYF. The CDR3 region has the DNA TGTGCCAGTAGTGCAACTAGCGGACGCACAGATACGCAGTATTTT. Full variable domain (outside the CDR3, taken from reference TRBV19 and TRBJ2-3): DGGITQSPKYLFRKEGQNVTLSCEQNLNHDAMYWYRQDPGQGLRLIYYSQIVNDFQKGDIAEGYSVSREKKESFPLTVTSAQKNPTAFYLCASSATSGRTDTQYFGPGTRLTVL.

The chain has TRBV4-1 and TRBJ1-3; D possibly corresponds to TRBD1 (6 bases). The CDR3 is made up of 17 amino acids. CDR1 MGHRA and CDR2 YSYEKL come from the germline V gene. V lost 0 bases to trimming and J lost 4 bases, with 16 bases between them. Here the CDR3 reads CASSQDPRGQRGNTIYF. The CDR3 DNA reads TGCGCCAGCAGCCAAGATCCCAGGGGCCAACGAGGAAACACCATATATTTT.

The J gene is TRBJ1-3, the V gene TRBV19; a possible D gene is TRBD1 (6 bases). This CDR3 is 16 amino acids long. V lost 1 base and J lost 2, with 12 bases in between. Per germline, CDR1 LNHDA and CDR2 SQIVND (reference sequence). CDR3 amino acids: CASSIGPGGPGNTIYF. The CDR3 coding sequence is TGTGCCAGTAGTATAGGACCGGGGGGCCCTGGAAACACCATATATTTT.

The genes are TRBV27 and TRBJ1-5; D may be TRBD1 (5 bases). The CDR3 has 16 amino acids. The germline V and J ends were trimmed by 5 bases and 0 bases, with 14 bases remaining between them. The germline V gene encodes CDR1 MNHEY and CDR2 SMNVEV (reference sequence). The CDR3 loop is CASSPTVLYSNQPQHF. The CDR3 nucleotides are TGTGCCAGCAGTCCGACAGTATTATATAGCAATCAGCCCCAGCATTTT.

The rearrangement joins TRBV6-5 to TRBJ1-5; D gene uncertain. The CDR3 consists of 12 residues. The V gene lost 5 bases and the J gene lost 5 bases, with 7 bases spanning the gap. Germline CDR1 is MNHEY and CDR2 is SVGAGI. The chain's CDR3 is CASSHGDQPQHF. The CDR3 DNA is TGTGCCAGCAGTCACGGAGATCAGCCCCAGCATTTT.

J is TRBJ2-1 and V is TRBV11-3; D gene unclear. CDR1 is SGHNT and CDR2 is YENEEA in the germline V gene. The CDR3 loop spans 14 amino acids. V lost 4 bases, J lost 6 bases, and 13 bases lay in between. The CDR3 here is CASSSTRSPNEQFF. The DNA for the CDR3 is TGTGCCAGCAGCTCGACTCGGTCCCCCAATGAGCAGTTCTTC.